Each of the 23 T cell receptor beta chains below was sequenced from the same sample in a study of technical replicates of blood from a few donors. Sequenced by immunoSEQ multiplex PCR; TCRdb stores in-frame clones only, minus some. The data show 80,000 or so clones, with roughly 94% seen just once and more than 0.35% held by the top ten. Sequencing used T cells isolated from PBMCs. The receptors come from a human donor in good health.

J is TRBJ1-4 and V is TRBV6-6, with 8 bases aligning to TRBD1. The germline gives CDR1 MNHNY, CDR2 SVGAGI (reference sequence). The CDR3 has 14 amino acids. J lost 6 bases, V lost 6 bases, and 6 bases had no gene match. The CDR3 region is CASSPTGGDEKLFF. CDR3 in DNA: TGTGCCAGCAGCCCCACAGGGGGGGATGAAAAACTGTTTTTT.

In this sample, this clone turned up once. CDR3 DNA sequence: TGTGCCAGCAGTGAAGCGACAGGTCCTCTAGGCGAGCAGTACTTC. Translated: CASSEATGPLGEQYF. This rearrangement joins TRBV6-1 to TRBJ2-7, with a tentative D call TRBD1 (6 bases). CDR3 length: 15 amino acids. The V gene's germline CDR1 is MNHNS and CDR2 SASEGT. Trimming pared 0 bases from V and 6 bases from J, leaving 15 bases between.

The chain has TRBV6-5 and TRBJ2-1; no firm D call. In germline, CDR1 is MNHEY, CDR2 SVGAGI. This CDR3 has 14 residues. Trimming took 0 bases from V and 4 from J, leaving 7 bases between them. CDR3 coding DNA: TGTGCCAGCAGTTACTCTCGAGCGTACAATGAGCAGTTCTTC. It encodes CASSYSRAYNEQFF.

The gene calls are TRBV6-5 and TRBJ2-7; 7 positions agree with TRBD1. V lost 4 bases, J lost 6 bases, and 6 bases stayed unmatched. This CDR3 contains 13 residues. CDR1 and CDR2 from the germline V gene are MNHEY and SVGAGI. CDR3 in amino acids: CASSFDSGGEQYF. CDR3 sequence (DNA): TGTGCCAGCAGTTTTGATTCAGGGGGCGAGCAGTACTTC.

The chain couples TRBV7-9 to TRBJ2-5, with D possibly TRBD2 on 6 matching bases. The CDR3 totals 16 residues. V lost 1 base to trimming and J lost 4 bases, with 16 bases between them. Germline V lookup: CDR1 SEHNR, CDR2 FQNEAQ (reference sequence). As DNA, the CDR3 is TGTGCCAGCAGCTTAGTAGGGACTTCTCAGGGAGAGACCCAGTACTTC. It specifies CASSLVGTSQGETQYF.

The chain couples TRBV5-1 to TRBJ2-7; TRBD1 matches 10 bases. The CDR3 runs 12 residues. Germline CDR1 reads SGHRS; CDR2 reads YFSETQ. V lost 4 bases, J lost 9 bases, and 4 bases stayed unmatched. For the CDR3, the DNA is TGCGCCAGCAGCCCGGACAGGGGGGCGCAGTACTTC. This codes for CASSPDRGAQYF.

V and J are TRBV28 and TRBJ1-2, with 8 bases fitting TRBD1. CDR3 length: 13 residues. The V gene's germline CDR1 is MDHEN and CDR2 SYDVKM. Losses at the gene ends were 7 bases for V and 4 bases for J; bases not matched to a gene: 5. The CDR3: CASIPGTGYGYTF. The CDR3 DNA follows: TGTGCCAGCATCCCAGGGACAGGCTATGGCTACACCTTC.

The gene calls are TRBV30 and TRBJ1-1; no definite D call. The V gene lost 0 bases and the J gene lost 2 bases, with 22 bases spanning the gap. Germline values: CDR1 GTSNPN, CDR2 SVGIG (reference sequence). This CDR3 region has 18 residues. CDR3 region: CAWSVMGDPYFLNTEAFF. The CDR3 coding sequence is TGTGCCTGGAGTGTAATGGGCGACCCTTACTTTCTTAACACTGAAGCTTTCTTT.

This chain links TRBV6-5 with TRBJ1-1; a weak D match, TRBD1 (5 bases). CDR3 length: 13 residues. Germline loops: CDR1 MNHEY, CDR2 SVGAGI. Trimming shortened V by 2 bases and J by 2 bases, and 6 bases separated the two germline ends. The CDR3 DNA reads TGTGCCAGCAGTTACAGGGGCAACACTGAAGCTTTCTTT. Translated: CASSYRGNTEAFF.

V is TRBV4-1 and J is TRBJ2-7; tentatively, D is TRBD2 (6 bases). This CDR3 is built from 14 residues. Germline V gives CDR1 MGHRA, CDR2 YSYEKL. Trimming cost V 4 bases and J 5 bases, with 15 bases left between them. CDR3 residues: CASSPAGPLDEQYF. The DNA for the CDR3 is TGCGCCAGCAGCCCCGCGGGACCCCTAGACGAGCAGTACTTC.

The CDR3 loop reads CASSPGTGHINSGANVLTF. CDR3 DNA sequence: TGTGCCAGCAGCCCCGGTACGGGACACATAAACTCTGGGGCCAACGTCCTGACTTTC. The chain links TRBV7-6 to TRBJ2-6; a weak D match, TRBD1 (6 bases). V lost 5 bases to trimming and J lost 0 bases, with 20 bases between them. This CDR3 is built from 19 residues. From germline, CDR1 is SGHVS and CDR2 FNYEAQ.

This chain links TRBV15 with TRBJ2-7, with 7 bases identical to TRBD1. This CDR3 is built from 15 residues. Germline CDR1 and CDR2: LNHNV and YYDKDF (reference sequence). V was pared by 1 base and J by 2 bases, with 5 bases of the junction left unmatched. The CDR3 sequence: CATSRGRGLAYEQYF. The CDR3 bases are TGTGCCACCAGCAGAGGAAGGGGGCTTGCCTACGAGCAGTACTTC. The full variable domain, in which reference TRBV15 and TRBJ2-7 provide the parts outside the CDR3, is DAMVIQNPRYQVTQFGKPVTLSCSQTLNHNVMYWYQQKSSQAPKLLFHYYDKDFNNEADTPDNFQSRRPNTSFCFLDIRSPGLGDTAMYLCATSRGRGLAYEQYFGPGTRLTVT.

The chain carries TRBV19 and TRBJ2-7; possibly TRBD2 for D (5 bases). Germline lookup yields CDR1 LNHDA and CDR2 SQIVND (reference sequence). Deletions cut 7 bases from V and 3 bases from J, with 10 bases between. This CDR3 has 12 amino acids. The CDR3 region is CASTGRDYEQYF. DNA of the CDR3: TGTGCCAGTACTGGGAGAGACTACGAGCAGTACTTC.

V and J are TRBV30 and TRBJ2-7, with D perhaps matching TRBD2 (5 bases). V lost 3 bases and J lost 3, with 12 bases in between. The CDR3 is made up of 13 amino acids. Germline CDR1 reads GTSNPN; CDR2 reads SVGIG (reference sequence). The DNA for the CDR3 is TGTGCCTGGAGAGCCCGGGAAGGCTACGAGCAGTACTTC. It encodes CAWRAREGYEQYF.

The chain links TRBV11-2 to TRBJ1-2; D perhaps matches TRBD1 (5 bases). Per germline, CDR1 SGHAT and CDR2 FQNNGV. The CDR3 is made up of 16 amino acids. Trimming took 5 bases from V and 7 from J, leaving 23 bases between them. The CDR3 is CASSQGRVPIMGGYTF. The CDR3, as DNA: TGTGCCAGCAGCCAGGGCAGGGTCCCTATAATGGGTGGCTACACCTTC.

Written as DNA, the CDR3 is TGCGCCAGCAGTGACGGGTCAGCCTATGGCTACACCTTC. This sequence encodes CASSDGSAYGYTF. This chain connects TRBV10-2 to TRBJ1-2; D unresolved. V lost 3 bases and J 4 bases, leaving 9 bases between the germline ends. The CDR3 consists of 13 residues. CDR1 WSHSY and CDR2 SAAADI come from the germline V gene.

The rearrangement joins TRBV2 to TRBJ2-7; D is undetermined. The V and J ends lost 5 bases and 2 bases respectively, with 10 bases between them. The CDR3 has 13 amino acids. Germline V gene lookup returns CDR1 SNHLY and CDR2 FYNNEI. The CDR3 reads CASSWQLTYEQYF. As DNA, the CDR3 is TGTGCCAGCAGTTGGCAGTTAACCTACGAGCAGTACTTC.

This clone was detected only a few times. The V gene is TRBV19, the J gene TRBJ2-1; 13 bases fit TRBD2. From germline, CDR1 is LNHDA and CDR2 SQIVND (reference sequence). The CDR3 totals 18 residues. V shed 1 base and J 9 bases; nucleotides not matched to a gene: 12. The DNA for the CDR3 is TGTGCCAGTAGTATAGGGCTAACGACTAGCGGGAGGCAGGGTGAGCAGTTCTTC. This translates into CASSIGLTTSGRQGEQFF.

This chain joins TRBV21-1 and TRBJ2-7; no check of the table's D call, TRBD1, against the DNA was made. TRBV21-1 is a known pseudogene. The CDR3 consists of 17 residues. DNA for the CDR3: TGTGCCAGCAGCAAAGCGCCCGTATACAGGAAAGACTACGAGCAGTACTTC. Its translation: CASSKAPVYRKDYEQYF.

This chain links TRBV15 with TRBJ1-1, with D possibly TRBD1 on 6 matching bases. The CDR3 spans 14 residues. Germline V lookup: CDR1 LNHNV, CDR2 YYDKDF (reference sequence). V lost 0 bases and J lost 2, with 7 bases in between. The CDR3 sequence: CATSREQGNTEAFF. CDR3 sequence (DNA): TGTGCCACCAGCAGAGAACAGGGAAACACTGAAGCTTTCTTT.

The V and J genes are TRBV6-1 and TRBJ2-1, with TRBD2 identical over 14 bases. Germline CDR1 is MNHNS and CDR2 is SASEGT. V lost 6 bases, J lost 2 bases, and 12 bases stayed unmatched. This CDR3 region has 19 residues. This CDR3 reads CASREPGTSGRGTYNEQFF. CDR3 DNA sequence: TGTGCCAGCAGGGAACCCGGGACTAGCGGGAGAGGTACCTACAATGAGCAGTTCTTC.

The chain employs TRBV7-9 and TRBJ2-7; 9 bases fit TRBD2. The CDR3 has 16 residues. Trimming removed 7 bases from V and 4 bases from J; junction bases left unmatched: 14. Germline V lookup: CDR1 SEHNR, CDR2 FQNEAQ (reference sequence). The DNA of the CDR3 is TGTGCCAGCACCCCCCGGGAGGCGGGAGGGCTATACGAGCAGTACTTC. As protein: CASTPREAGGLYEQYF.

The chain combines TRBV5-6 with TRBJ1-2; D is perhaps TRBD1 (5 bases). This CDR3 spans 14 amino acids. V was trimmed by 4 bases and J by 3 bases, leaving 13 bases between them. Per the germline V gene, CDR1 is SGHDT and CDR2 is YYEEEE. The CDR3 bases are TGTGCCAGCAGCCAACTCAGGGATCACTATGGCTACACCTTC. Translated: CASSQLRDHYGYTF.